This entry describes one TCR beta chain. Its cognate antigen is unknown. This entry is derived from a study of PD-1 blockade in classical Hodgkin lymphoma. Findings of the study overall: There remain no defined causes for the repertoire differences, which possibly reflect disease activity or prior therapy. When set against healthy donors, newly diagnosed patients were reported to show lower baseline TCR diversity. Diversity similar to that of newly diagnosed patients was seen at baseline in complete responders. Whereas CD4+ TCR diversity had risen significantly by C4D1, CD8+ TCR diversity had not.

The V and J ends lost 4 bases and 5 bases respectively, with 15 bases between them. The CDR3 is 14 residues long. CDR1 and CDR2 from the germline V gene are MNHNS and SASEGT. Libraries were prepared by immunoSEQ multiplex PCR; TCRdb keeps only in-frame clonotypes and omits some of them. The table shows 45,000 to 60,000 clones, with 70% to 80% occurring only once. The time point denotes: cycle 4 day 1 (C4D1), after around six weeks of nivolumab. Relapses following autologous stem cell transplantation were seen in all patients, with brentuximab vedotin exposure varying. The origin of this receptor is a human donor with classical Hodgkin lymphoma. This chain uses TRBV6-1 with TRBJ2-7; D is possibly TRBD2 (5 bases). The specimen comprised peripheral blood mononuclear cells (PBMCs), sampled before the fourth cycle of nivolumab. CDR3 bases: TGTGCCAGCAGTGCCTCCTGGGAGCAAGACGAGCAGTACTTC. Residues: CASSASWEQDEQYF.